This record concerns one TCR beta chain sequence. The antigen remains unidentified. This sample was taken from a study of regulatory T cells in long-lasting Graves disease. Study outcomes and limitations: Patients with persistent Graves' had lower TCR diversity than newly diagnosed patients.

Assembly of TCR beta libraries relied on iRepertoire HTBI primers together with Arm-PCR of CDR3 regions. One entry per CDR3 protein results from TCRdb running MiXCR on the multiplex PCR reads. Found here are about 460,000 distinct CDR3 sequences, roughly 22% of them singletons; the top ten hold about 12%. Time point given: persistent/refractory GD, antithyroid drugs over 5 years with positive TRAb. Extracted PBMC RNA gave rise to the TCR library. Graves' disease diagnoses used American Thyroid Association guidelines. The source of this sequence is a female donor with Graves disease. Sequencing was performed on peripheral blood mononuclear cells (PBMCs), taken when the disease was refractory, from a patient treated with antithyroid drugs.

The DNA for the CDR3 is TGTGCCAGCAGTCTCAAGAGCACCGGGGAGCTGTTTTTT. Amino acid sequence: CASSLKSTGELFF. V and J are TRBV6-1 and TRBJ2-2; D remains unclear. Germline CDR1 and CDR2: MNHNS and SASEGT. The length of the CDR3 is 13 residues. The V gene lost 5 bases and the J gene lost 4 bases, with 8 bases spanning the gap.